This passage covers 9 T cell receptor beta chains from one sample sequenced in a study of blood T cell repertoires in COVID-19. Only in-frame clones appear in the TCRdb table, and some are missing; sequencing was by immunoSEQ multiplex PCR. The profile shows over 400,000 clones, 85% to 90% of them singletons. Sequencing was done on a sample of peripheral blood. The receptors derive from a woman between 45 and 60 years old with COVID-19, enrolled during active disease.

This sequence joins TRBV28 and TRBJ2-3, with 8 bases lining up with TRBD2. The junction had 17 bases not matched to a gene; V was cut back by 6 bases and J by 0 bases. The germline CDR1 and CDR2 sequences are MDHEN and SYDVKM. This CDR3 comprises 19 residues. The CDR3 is CASSPPWAGGSSSTDTQYF. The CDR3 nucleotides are TGTGCCAGCAGCCCCCCATGGGCGGGGGGAAGTTCTAGCACAGATACGCAGTATTTT.

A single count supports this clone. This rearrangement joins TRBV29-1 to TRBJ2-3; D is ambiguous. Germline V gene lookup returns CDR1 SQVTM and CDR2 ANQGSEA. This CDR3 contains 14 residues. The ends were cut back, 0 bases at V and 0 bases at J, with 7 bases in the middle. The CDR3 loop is CSVEDHVSTDTQYF. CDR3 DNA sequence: TGCAGCGTTGAAGATCATGTGAGCACAGATACGCAGTATTTT.

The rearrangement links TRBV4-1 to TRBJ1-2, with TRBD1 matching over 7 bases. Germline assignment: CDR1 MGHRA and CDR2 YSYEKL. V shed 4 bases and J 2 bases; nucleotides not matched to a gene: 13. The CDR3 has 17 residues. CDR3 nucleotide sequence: TGCGCCAGCAGCCGGTCCGGGACAGCCGATGTAAACTATGGCTACACCTTC. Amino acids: CASSRSGTADVNYGYTF.

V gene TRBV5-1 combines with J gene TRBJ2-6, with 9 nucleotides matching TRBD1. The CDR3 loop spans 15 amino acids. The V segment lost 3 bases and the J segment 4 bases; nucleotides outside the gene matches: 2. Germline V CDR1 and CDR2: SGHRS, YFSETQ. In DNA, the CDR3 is TGCGCCAGCAGCTGGACAGGGGCCGGGGCCAACGTCCTGACTTTC. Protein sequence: CASSWTGAGANVLTF.

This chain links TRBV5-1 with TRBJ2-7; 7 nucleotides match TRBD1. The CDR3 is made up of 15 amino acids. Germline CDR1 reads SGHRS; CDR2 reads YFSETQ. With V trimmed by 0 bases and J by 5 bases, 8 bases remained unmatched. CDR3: CASSLGQGSVNEQYF. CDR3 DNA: TGCGCCAGCAGCTTGGGACAGGGAAGTGTTAACGAGCAGTACTTC.

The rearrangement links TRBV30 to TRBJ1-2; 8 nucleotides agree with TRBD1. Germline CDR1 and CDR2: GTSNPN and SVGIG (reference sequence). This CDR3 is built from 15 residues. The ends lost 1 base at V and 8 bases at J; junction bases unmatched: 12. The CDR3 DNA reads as TGTGCCTGGAGTGCTTATACCAGGGGGCAGGAAGGCTACACCTTC. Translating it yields CAWSAYTRGQEGYTF.

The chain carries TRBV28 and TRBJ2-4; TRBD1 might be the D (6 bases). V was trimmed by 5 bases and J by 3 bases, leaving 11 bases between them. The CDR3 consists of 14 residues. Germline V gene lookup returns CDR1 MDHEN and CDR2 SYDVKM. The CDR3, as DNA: TGTGCCAGCAGTCCAGGGGTGCGCAAAAACATTCAGTACTTC. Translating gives CASSPGVRKNIQYF.

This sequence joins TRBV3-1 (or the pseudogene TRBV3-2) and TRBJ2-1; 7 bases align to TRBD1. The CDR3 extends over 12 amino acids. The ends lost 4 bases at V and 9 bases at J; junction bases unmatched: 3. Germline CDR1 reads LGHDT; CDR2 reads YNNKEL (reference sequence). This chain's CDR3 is CASSPGGSEQFF. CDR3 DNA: TGTGCCAGCAGCCCAGGGGGAAGTGAGCAGTTCTTC.

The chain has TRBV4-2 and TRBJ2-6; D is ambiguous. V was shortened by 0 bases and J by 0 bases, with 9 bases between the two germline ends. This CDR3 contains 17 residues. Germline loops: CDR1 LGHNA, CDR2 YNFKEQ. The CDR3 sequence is CASSQDLGSSGANVLTF. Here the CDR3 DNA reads TGTGCCAGCAGCCAAGATCTGGGCAGCTCTGGGGCCAACGTCCTGACTTTC.